Listed below are T cell receptor beta chains from one sample, sequenced in a study. TCRdb re-derived calls from the 5' RACE reads in MiXCR, one entry per CDR3 protein. The sample lists approximately 40,000 distinct CDR3 sequences, less than 25% occurring once. The sample comprised Tregs sorted from blood. The receptors come from a female donor with breast cancer. Both conserved end residues are part of each CDR3. A D gene is named only where the DNA matches it firmly. Size is omitted from some rows. Given values are once, few, many or a class for expanded clones.

few TRBJ2-5 TRBV20-1 TRBD2 TGCAGTGCTAGACCCCCGGGACTAGCGGGACAAGAGACCCAGTACTTC CSARPPGLAGQETQYF
. TRBJ2-2 TRBV4-3 . TGCGCCAGCAGCCTAGTTCACAGGGAGACTGGACCCGGGGAGCTGTTTTTT CASSLVHRETGPGELFF
. TRBJ2-1 TRBV29-1 TRBD2 TGCAGCGTTGAAAAAGGGACTAGCTTAACCTACAATGAGCAGTTCTTC CSVEKGTSLTYNEQFF
many TRBJ2-3 TRBV20-1 TRBD2 TGCAGTGCTAGAGATGACGGGAGGGCCCCAGATACGCAGTATTTT CSARDDGRAPDTQYF
many TRBJ2-7 TRBV5-6 TRBD2 TGTGCCAGCAGCTTACTAGCGGGAGCGAGCTACGAGCAGTACTTC CASSLLAGASYEQYF
. TRBJ2-3 TRBV4-3 TRBD1 TGCGCCAGCAGCCTCTCCCCGACAGGGTCCGGCACAGATACGCAGTATTTT CASSLSPTGSGTDTQYF
. TRBJ1-2 TRBV15 TRBD1 TGTGCCACCAGCAGGGATCAGGGGGCGCAAGGCTACACCTTC CATSRDQGAQGYTF
. TRBJ2-2 TRBV6-5 . TGTGCCAGCAGCCCTGTAAATGCCGGGGAGCTGTTTTTT CASSPVNAGELFF
few TRBJ2-1 TRBV5-5 . TGTGCCAGCGCCAGGGGGGACAATGAGCAGTTCTTC CASARGDNEQFF
many TRBJ2-7 TRBV6-1 TRBD1 TGTGCCAGCAGTGAAGTCGGGACAGTAAACTACGAGCAGTACTTC CASSEVGTVNYEQYF
many TRBJ2-2 TRBV5-6 . TGTGCCAGCAGCTTACCCAGCGCCGGGGAGCTGTTTTTT CASSLPSAGELFF
. TRBJ2-5 TRBV5-1 . TGCGCCAGCAGCATGGGTCAGGACCAAGAGACCCAGTACTTC CASSMGQDQETQYF
many TRBJ1-1 TRBV5-4 . TGTGCCAGCAGCTTTAAGGGGAACACTGAAGCTTTCTTT CASSFKGNTEAFF
. TRBJ2-5 TRBV5-1 . TGCGCCAGCAGCTTGGGGCGTTACCAAGAGACCCGGTACTTC CASSLGRYQETRYF
many TRBJ2-2 TRBV12-3/TRBV12-4 . TGTGCCAGCAGCTTACAGAGATCCGGGGAGCTGTTTTTT CASSLQRSGELFF
. TRBJ2-1 TRBV13 TRBD2 TGTGCCAGCAGCTCAACCGACGCCACTAGCGGGAGGCATCGCTCCTACAATGAGCAGTTCTTC CASSSTDATSGRHRSYNEQFF
few TRBJ1-1 TRBV28 TRBD1 TGTGCCAGCTTGCACGGGACAGGGGCCACTGAAGCTTTCTTT CASLHGTGATEAFF
many TRBJ2-2 TRBV15 TRBD2 TGTGCCACCGCGGCGGGGGGTGACACCGGGGAGCTGTTTTTT CATAAGGDTGELFF
. TRBJ1-5 TRBV20-1 . TGCAGTGCTAGAGATCTGATCGGGGGCTCGGGCAGTAGCAATCAGCCCCAGCATTTT CSARDLIGGSGSSNQPQHF
few TRBJ2-1 TRBV27 . TGTGCCAGCAGGACAGGTTGGACTAGCTACAATGAGCAGTTCTTC CASRTGWTSYNEQFF
. TRBJ2-4 TRBV3-1 . TGTGCCAGCAGTGTGGGCACGAGGGCCGTCCCGTCGGGCATTCAGTACTTC CASSVGTRAVPSGIQYF
many TRBJ1-5 TRBV20-1 . TGCAGTGCGAGGGACCCCGGGGCGGAGCAGCCCCAGCATTTT CSARDPGAEQPQHF
few TRBJ2-3 TRBV7-9 TRBD2 TGTGCCAGCAGCTTCTCTAGCGGGAGATACGATACGCAGTATTTT CASSFSSGRYDTQYF
. TRBJ1-4 TRBV7-6 . TGTGCCAGCAGCTCGGGGGGCGCATATGAAAAACTGTTTTTT CASSSGGAYEKLFF
. TRBJ1-1 TRBV9 . TGTGCCAGCAGCGTAGGGGTGGTAGGCACTGAAGCTTTCTTT CASSVGVVGTEAFF
. TRBJ2-5 TRBV27 . TGTGCCAGCAGTACCCGTCCTCAAGAGACCCAGTACTTC CASSTRPQETQYF
many TRBJ2-7 TRBV4-2 . TGTGCCAGCAGCCAAGCGGGATCGCACTCCTACGAGCAGTACTTC CASSQAGSHSYEQYF
. TRBJ2-7 TRBV6-1 . TGTGCCAGCAGTGAAGCGCGTGGGGATTACGAGCAGTACTTC CASSEARGDYEQYF
. TRBJ1-2 TRBV27 . TGTGCCAGCAGCCGGGCCACCACACCCTATGGCTACACCTTC CASSRATTPYGYTF
many TRBJ2-1 TRBV24-1 TRBD2 TGTGCCACCAGTGATTCCCTCACTAGCGGTTCATACAATGAGCAGTTCTTC CATSDSLTSGSYNEQFF
many TRBJ1-1 TRBV7-2 . TGTGCCAGCAGCTTAGGCCCGGGAAACACTGAAGCTTTCTTT CASSLGPGNTEAFF
few TRBJ2-1 TRBV30 . TGTGCCTGGAGGGCCGGGGTGGGCAATGAGCAGTTCTTC CAWRAGVGNEQFF
many TRBJ2-3 TRBV4-3 . TGCGCCAGCAGCCAAGGAGTCGCCCCTCCCACAGATACGCAGTATTTT CASSQGVAPPTDTQYF
. TRBJ1-4 TRBV7-9 TRBD1 TGTGCCAGCAGCTTCGGACAGGAGGAAAAACTGTTTTTT CASSFGQEEKLFF
. TRBJ1-1 TRBV3-1 . TGTGCCAGCAGGCGACAGCTGAACACTGAAGCTTTCTTT CASRRQLNTEAFF
few TRBJ2-1 TRBV9 TRBD2 TGTGCCAGCAGCGGCTTAGCGGGAGAAAGGGCGGGTGAGCAGTTCTTC CASSGLAGERAGEQFF
many TRBJ2-4 TRBV29-1 . TGCAGCGTTGAAGGGGAGGAGGGGGTGGCAAACATTCAGTACTTC CSVEGEEGVANIQYF
. TRBJ2-1 TRBV6-5 . TGTGCCAGCAGAACGGACAGAGCCTACAATGAGCAGTTCTTC CASRTDRAYNEQFF
. TRBJ1-5 TRBV4-1 . TGCGCCAGCAGCCAAGACCCCAATCAGCCCCAGCATTTT CASSQDPNQPQHF
medium-sized TRBJ1-1 TRBV4-1 . TGCGCCAGCAGCCAAGATAGTTTGGGCAGGGCGGACACTGAAGCTTTCTTT CASSQDSLGRADTEAFF
. TRBJ2-2 TRBV30 . TGTGCCTGGATCGGGACATCCAACACCGGGGAGCTGTTTTTT CAWIGTSNTGELFF
. TRBJ2-7 TRBV12-3/TRBV12-4 . TGTGCCAGCAGTTACCAGGGGAGTGCTTACGAGCAGTACTTC CASSYQGSAYEQYF
. TRBJ2-7 TRBV4-3 . TGCGCCAGCAGCCAATTTACCCCCGTGTCAACCTACGAGCAGTACTTC CASSQFTPVSTYEQYF
few TRBJ2-7 TRBV27 TRBD1 TGTGCCAGCAGTCGGGACAGGGGAGGCGAGCAGTACTTC CASSRDRGGEQYF
many TRBJ1-2 TRBV4-1 . TGCGCCAGCAGCCAATCGGGAGGGAATAACTATGGCTACACCTTC CASSQSGGNNYGYTF
many TRBJ2-6 TRBV6-5 . TGTGCCAGCAGCCTAGACGGGACCTCTGGGGCCAACGTCCTGACTTTC CASSLDGTSGANVLTF
many TRBJ1-1 TRBV7-3 TRBD1 TGTGCCAGCAGCCGAACAGGGGGAGGCACTGAAGCTTTCTTT CASSRTGGGTEAFF
many TRBJ2-7 TRBV7-2 TRBD2 TGTGCCAGCAGCGTTAGCGGGTCAACCTACGAGCAGTACTTC CASSVSGSTYEQYF
many TRBJ2-1 TRBV20-1 TRBD2 TGCAGTGCTATTCATCTAGCGGGAGACACCTACAATGAGCAGTTCTTC CSAIHLAGDTYNEQFF
once TRBJ2-2 TRBV4-2 TRBD2 TGTGCCAGCAGCCAATACTCCGGGACTAGCGGGAGGGTAACCGGGGAGCTGTTTTTT CASSQYSGTSGRVTGELFF
. TRBJ2-7 TRBV7-8 . TGTGCCAGCAGAGGGGGGGCCCACGAGCAGTACTTC CASRGGAHEQYF
. TRBJ2-7 TRBV20-1 TRBD1 TGCAGTGCTAGACCAGGGGGCCTCTCCTACGAGCAGTACTTC CSARPGGLSYEQYF
medium-sized TRBJ2-1 TRBV5-6 TRBD2 TGTGCCAGCAGCATGAGCGGGGCCGAGCAGTTCTTC CASSMSGAEQFF
many TRBJ2-5 TRBV20-1 TRBD2 TGCAGTGCTAGGGGACTAGCGGGAGTCGAGGGGGGAGAGACCCAGTACTTC CSARGLAGVEGGETQYF
few TRBJ2-1 TRBV27 . TGTGCCAGCAGGGGGGGAGTCTACAATGAGCAGTTCTTC CASRGGVYNEQFF
many TRBJ2-7 TRBV6-5 TRBD2 TGTGCCAGCAGCCGCGGGACTAGAGGGTCCTACGAGCAGTACTTC CASSRGTRGSYEQYF
. TRBJ2-3 TRBV13 . TGTGCCAGCAGCTTAGTAACAGTGAACACAGATACGCAGTATTTT CASSLVTVNTDTQYF
many TRBJ2-5 TRBV20-1 TRBD2 TGCAGTGCTTCACGAACTAGCGGAACTCAAGAGACCCAGTACTTC CSASRTSGTQETQYF
many TRBJ2-5 TRBV12-3/TRBV12-4 . TGTGCCAGCAGCGCGGTCCAGGGAATTGGAGAGACCCAGTACTTC CASSAVQGIGETQYF